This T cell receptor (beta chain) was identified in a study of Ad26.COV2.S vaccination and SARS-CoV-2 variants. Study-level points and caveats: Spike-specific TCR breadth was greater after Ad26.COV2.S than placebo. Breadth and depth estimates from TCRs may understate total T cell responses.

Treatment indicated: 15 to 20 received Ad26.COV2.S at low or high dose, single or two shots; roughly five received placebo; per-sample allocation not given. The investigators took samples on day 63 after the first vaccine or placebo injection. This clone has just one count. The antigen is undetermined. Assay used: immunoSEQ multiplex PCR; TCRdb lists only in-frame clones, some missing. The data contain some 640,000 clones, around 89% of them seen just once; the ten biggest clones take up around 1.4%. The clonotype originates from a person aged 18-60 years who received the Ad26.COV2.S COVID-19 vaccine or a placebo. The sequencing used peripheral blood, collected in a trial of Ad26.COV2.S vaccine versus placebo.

CDR3 region: CASSLICRPSTGELFF. For the CDR3, the DNA is TGTGCCAGCAGCTTGATTTGTAGACCATCAACCGGGGAGCTGTTTTTT. The chain carries TRBV5-5 and TRBJ2-2; D uncertain. Germline V CDR1 and CDR2: SGHKS, YYEKEE (reference sequence). Trimming cost V 1 base and J 5 bases, with 15 bases left between them. The CDR3 sequence is 16 residues long. Together with reference TRBV5-5 and TRBJ2-2, the CDR3 gives the full variable domain: DAGVTQSPTHLIKTRGQQVTLRCSPISGHKSVSWYQQVLGQGPQFIFQYYEKEERGRGNFPDRFSARQFPNYSSELNVNALLLGDSALYLCASSLICRPSTGELFFGEGSRLTVL.